This T cell receptor (beta chain) was retrieved from a study of glioma-infiltrating T cells after dendritic cell vaccination. The data were produced by immunoSEQ multiplex PCR, yet TCRdb's version contains in-frame clones alone and is incomplete. The sample lists 95,000 or so clones, approximately 81% occurring once. CDR3 length: 12 amino acids. Germline V gene lookup returns CDR1 SEHNR and CDR2 FQNEAQ (reference sequence). The junction had 1 base not matched to a gene; V was cut back by 5 bases and J by 4 bases. This receptor was identified in a human donor with glioblastoma. The specimen comprised blood, sampled before dendritic cell vaccination. The chain employs TRBV7-9 and TRBJ2-7, with 8 bases aligning to TRBD1. CDR3 residues: CASSRQGYEQYF. CDR3 in DNA: TGTGCCAGCAGCCGACAGGGGTACGAGCAGTACTTC.